The entry below gives a single TCR beta chain sequence along with its context. Which antigen it targets is not known. No clone much larger than this one lies a single base away; base qualities are absent. TCRbeta CDR3 regions were amplified from genomic DNA by means of the immunoSEQ Assay, a bias-controlled multiplex PCR. Regarding the original processing steps: The number of nucleated cells in each sample was estimated by amplification of reference gene primers within the assay. To quantify the absolute abundance of each unique TCRbeta CDR3 rearrangement, sequence reads were collapsed and filtered. For each sample, productive Simpson clonality was calculated as the square root of Simpson's diversity index over productive rearrangements. TCRdb mirrors the immuneACCESS table, restricted to in-frame sequences. Some clones are absent from its copies; in checked studies, under half trace to an unresolved V gene, and the reason for the others is unknown. V and J calls and clone size follow that table, whereas D and trimming were derived from the DNA. Recorded for this sample are approximately 300,000 clones; under 85% of them occurred a single time. The ten biggest clones cover 0.85% to 0.9% of the sample.

One collaborating source in Seattle enrolled patients while the patients were actively infected and followed the patients over time throughout the course of disease. The collaborating institutions used their own protocols to collect whole blood in K2EDTA tubes. Collaborator samples were shipped for TCRbeta analysis as frozen whole blood, isolated PBMCs, or DNA extracted from either sample type. The sample originates from a study of blood T cell repertoires in COVID-19 (dated by TCRdb to the early 2020s). About the full investigation: Collaborator samples came from the United States, Italy and Spain and covered acute and convalescent phases of COVID-19. The prospective study material was composed of cDNA or gDNA derived from T cells, B-cell-depleted T cells, or PBMCs. Deeply sampled blood TCRbeta repertoires from subjects exposed to, actively infected with, or recovered from COVID-19 were included in the dataset. The repertoires were released in a freely available public database meant as a resource for research on the immune response to SARS-CoV-2. Samples were obtained from the ongoing ImmuneRACE study (first 160 participants) and from over 1,000 subjects provided by 6 global collaborators. Nearly every sample came with metadata listing a de-identified subject ID, COVID-19 status, age in years and sex. Where available, HLA class I and class II types were obtained from metadata supplied by the sample provider rather than from assay-based typing. Broader findings and caveats from the paper: The amount of clinical and demographic metadata varied by source and participant and was provided uncurated.

The source is a human donor with COVID-19, enrolled during active disease. The donor label of this sample is uncertain. Input material: peripheral blood.

The CDR3 amino acid sequence is: CASSRGQGDEQYF. At the DNA level, the sequence is TGTGCCAGCAGCCGGGGACAGGGAGACGAGCAGTACTTC. This chain joins TRBV6-5 to TRBJ2-7; 9 bases in between match TRBD1. V is cut back by 6 bases and J by 5 bases, with 5 bases in the junction unmatched. Reading from cysteine to phenylalanine, the CDR3 counts 13 amino acids. Only CDR3 DNA is held: 39 bases, read in frame from base 1. The germline V gene sets CDR1 to MNHEY and CDR2 to SVGAGI.